This entry lists 14 T cell receptor beta chains sequenced from one sample in a study of blood T cell repertoires in COVID-19. Assay used: immunoSEQ multiplex PCR; TCRdb lists only in-frame clones, some missing. The data hold just over 250,000 clones, with around 87% observed a single time. The sample was peripheral blood. The receptors come from a woman in her fifties or sixties with acute or convalescent COVID-19.

The V gene is TRBV3-1 (or the pseudogene TRBV3-2), the J gene TRBJ2-5, with 9 bases matching TRBD2. Germline loops: CDR1 LGHDT, CDR2 YNNKEL (reference sequence). This CDR3 is 14 amino acids long. Trimming cost V 5 bases and J 4 bases; bases outside gene matches: 5. In DNA form, the CDR3 reads TGTGCCAGCAGCATTAGCGGGAGAGGAGAGACCCAGTACTTC. Protein product: CASSISGRGETQYF.

The V gene is TRBV7-2, the J gene TRBJ2-1, with 12 nucleotides matching TRBD2. This CDR3 spans 16 amino acids. J was trimmed by 5 bases and V by 4 bases; bases with no gene match: 6. CDR1 SGHTA and CDR2 FQGNSA come from the germline V gene. CDR3 residues: CASSSERTSGNNEQFF. CDR3 nucleotides: TGTGCCAGCAGCTCAGAGAGGACTAGCGGGAACAATGAGCAGTTCTTC.

The CDR3 loop is CATSDPSRGPGANVLTF. In nucleotides, the CDR3 is TGTGCCACCAGTGATCCCTCGCGAGGTCCTGGGGCCAACGTCCTGACTTTC. The rearrangement joins TRBV24-1 to TRBJ2-6; D remains ambiguous. The CDR3 sequence is 17 residues long. Germline CDR1 KGHDR, CDR2 SFDVKD. V dropped 3 bases and J dropped 2 bases, with 13 bases sitting between them.

This clone was recorded only once. The gene calls are TRBV30 and TRBJ2-5; TRBD2 matches 8 bases. The CDR3 has 15 residues. V lost 0 bases and J lost 1; bases outside the gene matches: 4. CDR1 is GTSNPN, CDR2 SVGIG, per germline (reference sequence). The CDR3: CAWSVSSGSQETQYF. CDR3 nucleotides: TGTGCCTGGAGTGTAAGCAGCGGGAGCCAAGAGACCCAGTACTTC.

This clone was seen just once. This sequence joins TRBV4-3 and TRBJ1-4; 7 nucleotides match TRBD1. Trimming removed 1 base from V and 7 bases from J; junction bases left unmatched: 9. This CDR3 contains 16 residues. Germline assignment: CDR1 LGHNA and CDR2 YSLEER. DNA of the CDR3: TGCGCCAGCAGCCAAGGTCTAGCAGGGGGAACTGAAAAACTGTTTTTT. This codes for CASSQGLAGGTEKLFF.

J is TRBJ1-2 and V is TRBV5-4, with a possible D match to TRBD1 (5 bases). CDR3 length equals 13 residues. Germline V CDR1 and CDR2: SGHNT, YYREEE (reference sequence). V shed 2 bases and J shed 4 bases, with 9 bases lying between them. The CDR3 nucleotides are TGTGCCAGCAGCTTCTCCGGGGGCTATGGCTACACCTTC. Translation gives CASSFSGGYGYTF.

This rearrangement joins TRBV27 to TRBJ2-7; 8 bases align to TRBD2. The CDR3 runs to 17 residues. Germline loops: CDR1 MNHEY, CDR2 SMNVEV (reference sequence). V trimming: 5 bases; J trimming: 6 bases; junction bases outside the gene matches: 18. The CDR3 nucleotides are TGTGCCAGCAGTCCAGCCGGGGGGGCGGGAGAATCGACCGAGCAGTACTTC. Translating gives CASSPAGGAGESTEQYF.

This rearrangement joins TRBV6-5 to TRBJ1-2; 12 bases fit TRBD1. The CDR3 has 16 residues. Trimming removed 4 bases from V and 5 bases from J; junction bases left unmatched: 8. Per the germline V gene, CDR1 is MNHEY and CDR2 is SVGAGI. The DNA of the CDR3 is TGTGCCAGCAGTTCTGGGACAGGGGGCTATTATTATGGCTACACCTTC. It codes for CASSSGTGGYYYGYTF.

The chain is built from TRBV7-3 and TRBJ1-1; perhaps TRBD1 as D (5 bases). Trimming removed 0 bases from V and 4 bases from J, with 9 bases in between. The CDR3 consists of 14 residues. Germline loops: CDR1 SGHTA, CDR2 FQGTGA. The CDR3, as DNA: TGTGCCAGCAGCTTAACAGGGGTGAGCACTGAAGCTTTCTTT. Its translation: CASSLTGVSTEAFF.

The rearrangement joins TRBV19 to TRBJ1-2; no reliable D call. This CDR3 is built from 12 residues. V was clipped by 3 bases and J by 4 bases, with 6 bases between them. The germline V gene has CDR1 LNHDA and CDR2 SQIVND (reference sequence). The CDR3 region is CASSIEVYGYTF. The CDR3 nucleotides are TGTGCCAGTAGTATCGAGGTCTATGGCTACACCTTC.

This sequence joins TRBV7-2 and TRBJ2-5; the D is unclear. Germline values: CDR1 SGHTA, CDR2 FQGNSA. V lost 1 base and J lost 0, with 6 bases in between. This CDR3 has 14 amino acids. The CDR3 spells CASSLGGNQETQYF. CDR3 sequence (DNA): TGTGCCAGCAGCTTAGGAGGAAACCAAGAGACCCAGTACTTC.

The rearrangement uses TRBV5-1 and TRBJ1-2, with 7 bases aligning to TRBD1. Germline V CDR1 and CDR2: SGHRS, YFSETQ. The CDR3 sequence is 13 residues long. V lost 5 bases and J lost 3; bases outside the gene matches: 4. CDR3 loop: CASRVDRDYGYTF. CDR3 nucleotide sequence: TGCGCCAGCAGAGTTGACAGGGACTATGGCTACACCTTC.

V gene TRBV4-3 combines with J gene TRBJ2-3, with D possibly matching TRBD1 (6 bases). The germline gives CDR1 LGHNA, CDR2 YSLEER. Deletions cut 5 bases from V and 5 bases from J, with 11 bases between. The CDR3 has 13 residues. The CDR3 sequence: CASSDTQGDTQYF. CDR3 DNA sequence: TGCGCCAGCAGCGATACACAGGGAGATACGCAGTATTTT.

The rearrangement links TRBV7-9 to TRBJ2-3, with TRBD2 identical over 10 bases. This CDR3 comprises 19 residues. V shed 5 bases, J shed 0 bases, and the junction held 14 bases outside the gene matches. Germline V gene lookup returns CDR1 SEHNR and CDR2 FQNEAQ (reference sequence). In DNA, the CDR3 is TGTGCCAGCAGCCTAAAGGGACAGATAGCGGGAGGAAGCACAGATACGCAGTATTTT. Amino acids: CASSLKGQIAGGSTDTQYF. The whole variable domain, filled in from reference TRBV7-9 and TRBJ2-3, reads DTGVSQNPRHKITKRGQNVTFRCDPISEHNRLYWYRQTLGQGPEFLTYFQNEAQLEKSRLLSDRFSAERPKGSFSTLEIQRTEQGDSAMYLCASSLKGQIAGGSTDTQYFGPGTRLTVL.